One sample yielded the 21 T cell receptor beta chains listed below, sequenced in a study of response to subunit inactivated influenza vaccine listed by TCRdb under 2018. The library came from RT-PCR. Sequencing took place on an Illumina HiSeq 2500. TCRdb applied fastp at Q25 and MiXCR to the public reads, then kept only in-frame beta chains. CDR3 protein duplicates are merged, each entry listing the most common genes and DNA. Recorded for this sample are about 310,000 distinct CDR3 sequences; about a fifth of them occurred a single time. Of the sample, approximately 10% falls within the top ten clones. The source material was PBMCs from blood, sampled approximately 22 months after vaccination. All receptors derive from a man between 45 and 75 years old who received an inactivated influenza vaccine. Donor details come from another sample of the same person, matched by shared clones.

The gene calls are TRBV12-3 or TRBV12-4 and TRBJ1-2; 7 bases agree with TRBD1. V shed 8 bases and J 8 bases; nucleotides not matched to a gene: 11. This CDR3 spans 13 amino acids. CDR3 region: CASHRGHSSGYTF. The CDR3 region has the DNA TGTGCCAGCCACAGGGGCCATTCGTCGGGCTACACCTTC.

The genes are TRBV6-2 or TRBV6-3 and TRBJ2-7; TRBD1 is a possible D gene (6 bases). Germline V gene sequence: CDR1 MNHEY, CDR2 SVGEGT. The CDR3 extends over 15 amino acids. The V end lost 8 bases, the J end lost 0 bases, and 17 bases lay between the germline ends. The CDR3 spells CASEPGVARSYEQYF. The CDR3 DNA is TGTGCCAGCGAACCAGGGGTGGCGCGCTCCTACGAGCAGTACTTC.

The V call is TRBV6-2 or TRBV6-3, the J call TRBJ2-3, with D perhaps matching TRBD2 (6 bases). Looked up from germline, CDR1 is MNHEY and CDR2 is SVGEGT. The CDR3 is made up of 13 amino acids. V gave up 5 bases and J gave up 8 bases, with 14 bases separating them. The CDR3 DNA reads TGTGCCAGCAGTGCTGGACTAACGGGTACGCAGTATTTT. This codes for CASSAGLTGTQYF.

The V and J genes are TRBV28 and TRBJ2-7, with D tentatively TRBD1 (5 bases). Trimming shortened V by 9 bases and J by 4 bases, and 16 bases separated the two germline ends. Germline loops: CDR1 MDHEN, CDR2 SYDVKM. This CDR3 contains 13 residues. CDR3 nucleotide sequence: TGTGCCAGTAGCCGTGGGCAGGGTTACGAGCAGTACTTC. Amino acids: CASSRGQGYEQYF.

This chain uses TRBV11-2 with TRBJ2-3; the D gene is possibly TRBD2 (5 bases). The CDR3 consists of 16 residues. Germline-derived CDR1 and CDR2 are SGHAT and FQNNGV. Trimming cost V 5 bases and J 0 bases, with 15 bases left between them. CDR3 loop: CASSRDRGPSTDTQYF. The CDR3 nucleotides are TGTGCCAGCAGCCGTGATCGGGGTCCTAGCACAGATACGCAGTATTTT.

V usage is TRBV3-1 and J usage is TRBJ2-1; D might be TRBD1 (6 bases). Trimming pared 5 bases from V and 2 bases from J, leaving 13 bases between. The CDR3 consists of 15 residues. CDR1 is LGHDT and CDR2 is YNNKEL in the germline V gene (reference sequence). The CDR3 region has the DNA TGTGCCAGCAGCTCCTACCGGGACACCTACAATGAGCAGTTCTTC. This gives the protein CASSSYRDTYNEQFF.

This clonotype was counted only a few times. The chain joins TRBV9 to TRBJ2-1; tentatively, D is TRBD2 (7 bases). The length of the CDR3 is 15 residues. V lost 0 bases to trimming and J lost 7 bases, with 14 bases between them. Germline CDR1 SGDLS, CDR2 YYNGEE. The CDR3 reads CASSVGAGAVNEQFF. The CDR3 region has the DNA TGTGCCAGCAGCGTAGGGGCGGGGGCCGTAAATGAGCAGTTCTTC.

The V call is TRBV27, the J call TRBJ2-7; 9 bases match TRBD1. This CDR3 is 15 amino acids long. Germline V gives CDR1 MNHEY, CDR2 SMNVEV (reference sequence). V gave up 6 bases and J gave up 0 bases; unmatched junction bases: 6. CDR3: CASRPTGGTSYEQYF. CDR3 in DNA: TGTGCCAGCAGGCCGACAGGGGGTACCTCCTACGAGCAGTACTTC.

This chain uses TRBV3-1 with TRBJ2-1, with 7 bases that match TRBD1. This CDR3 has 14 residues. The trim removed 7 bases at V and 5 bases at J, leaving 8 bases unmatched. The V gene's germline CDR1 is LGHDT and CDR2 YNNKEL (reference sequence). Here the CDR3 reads CASTRAGGNNEQFF. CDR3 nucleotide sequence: TGTGCCAGCACCCGTGCAGGGGGAAACAATGAGCAGTTCTTC.

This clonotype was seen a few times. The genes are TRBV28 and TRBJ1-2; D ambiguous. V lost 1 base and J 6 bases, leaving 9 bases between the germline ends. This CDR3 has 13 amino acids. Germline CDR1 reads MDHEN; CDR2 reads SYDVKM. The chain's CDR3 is CASSLSHWDGYTF. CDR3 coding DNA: TGTGCCAGCAGTTTATCCCATTGGGATGGCTACACCTTC.

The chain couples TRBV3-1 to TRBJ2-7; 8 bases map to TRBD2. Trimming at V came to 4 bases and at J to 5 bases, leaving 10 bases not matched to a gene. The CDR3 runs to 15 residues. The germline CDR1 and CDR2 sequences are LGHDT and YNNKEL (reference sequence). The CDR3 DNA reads TGTGCCAGCAGCCGCTTGCCGGGGCGGGGGGACGAGCAGTACTTC. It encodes CASSRLPGRGDEQYF.

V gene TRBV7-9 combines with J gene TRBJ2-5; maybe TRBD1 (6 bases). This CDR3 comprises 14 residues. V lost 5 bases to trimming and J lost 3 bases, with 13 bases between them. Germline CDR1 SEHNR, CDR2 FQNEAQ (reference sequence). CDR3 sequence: CASSTPRGEETQYF. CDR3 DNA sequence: TGTGCCAGCAGCACACCCAGGGGAGAAGAGACCCAGTACTTC.

CDR3 bases: TGCGCCAGCAGCTTGTCCAGTTCGAACACCGGGGAGCTGTTTTTT. The encoded protein is CASSLSSSNTGELFF. The rearrangement joins TRBV5-1 to TRBJ2-2, with D hard to call. Germline loops: CDR1 SGHRS, CDR2 YFSETQ. V dropped 1 base and J dropped 0 bases, with 7 bases sitting between them. The CDR3 covers 15 residues.

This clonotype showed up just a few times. The CDR3, as DNA: TGCGCCAGCTTTCAGGGGCCGGGAACTGAAGCTTTCTTT. Translation gives CASFQGPGTEAFF. V and J are TRBV5-1 and TRBJ1-1; the D gene is possibly TRBD1 (6 bases). The CDR3 has 13 amino acids. Looked up from germline, CDR1 is SGHRS and CDR2 is YFSETQ. The ends were cut back, 7 bases at V and 5 bases at J, with 15 bases in the middle.

CDR3 nucleotides: TGTGCCAGCAGTAGCCGGGACAGCTCCTTTGGCGAGCAGTACTTC. Its translation: CASSSRDSSFGEQYF. The rearrangement links TRBV6-1 to TRBJ2-7; 7 bases line up with TRBD1. The CDR3 runs to 15 residues. V shed 5 bases, J shed 6 bases, and the junction held 13 bases outside the gene matches. The germline gives CDR1 MNHNS, CDR2 SASEGT.

The DNA for the CDR3 is TGTGCCAGCAGCCAAGTGTGGGCGAACACCGGGGAGCTGTTTTTT. Its protein is CASSQVWANTGELFF. The chain is built from TRBV3-1 and TRBJ2-2; D is ambiguous. This CDR3 contains 15 residues. The V and J ends lost 1 base and 0 bases respectively, with 6 bases between them. The germline V gene has CDR1 LGHDT and CDR2 YNNKEL (reference sequence).

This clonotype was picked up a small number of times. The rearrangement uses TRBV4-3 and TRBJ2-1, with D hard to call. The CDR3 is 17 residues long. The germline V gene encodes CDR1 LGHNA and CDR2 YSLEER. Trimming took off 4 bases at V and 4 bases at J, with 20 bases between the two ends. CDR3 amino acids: CASSLNSGELIYNEQFF. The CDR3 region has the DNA TGCGCCAGCAGCCTAAATTCCGGTGAACTAATATACAATGAGCAGTTCTTC.

In nucleotides, the CDR3 is TGTGCCACCAGCAGACAGACAGGGGTCAATGAAAAACTGTTTTTT. It yields the protein CATSRQTGVNEKLFF. The chain is built from TRBV15 and TRBJ1-4; 8 bases agree with TRBD1. Trimming took 2 bases from V and 5 from J; bases not matched to a gene: 4. This CDR3 comprises 15 residues. Germline values: CDR1 LNHNV, CDR2 YYDKDF (reference sequence).

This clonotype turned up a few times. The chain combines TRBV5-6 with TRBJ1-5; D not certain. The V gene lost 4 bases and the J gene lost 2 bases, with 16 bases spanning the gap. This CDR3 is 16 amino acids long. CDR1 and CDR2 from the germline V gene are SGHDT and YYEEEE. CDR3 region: CASSQLGPTGNQPQHF. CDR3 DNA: TGTGCCAGCAGCCAATTAGGGCCCACTGGCAATCAGCCCCAGCATTTT.

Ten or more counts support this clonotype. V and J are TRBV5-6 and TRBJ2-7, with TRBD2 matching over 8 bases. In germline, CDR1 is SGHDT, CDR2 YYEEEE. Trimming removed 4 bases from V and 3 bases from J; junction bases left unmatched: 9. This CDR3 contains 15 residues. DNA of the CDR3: TGTGCCAGCAGCGCGACCGGGACTAGGAGCTACGAGCAGTACTTC. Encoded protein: CASSATGTRSYEQYF. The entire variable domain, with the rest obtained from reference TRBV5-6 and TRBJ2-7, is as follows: DAGVTQSPTHLIKTRGQQVTLRCSPKSGHDTVSWYQQALGQGPQFIFQYYEEEERQRGNFPDRFSGHQFPNYSSELNVNALLLGDSALYLCASSATGTRSYEQYFGPGTRLTVT.

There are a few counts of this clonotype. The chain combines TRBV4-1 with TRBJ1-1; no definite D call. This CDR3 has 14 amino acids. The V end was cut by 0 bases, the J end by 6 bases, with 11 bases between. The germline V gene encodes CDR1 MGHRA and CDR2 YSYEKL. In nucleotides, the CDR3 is TGCGCCAGCAGCCAAGATCTGAGGGTGTCTGAAGCTTTCTTT. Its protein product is CASSQDLRVSEAFF.